The sequence of this TCR beta chain was determined in a study of blood T cell repertoires in COVID-19 (dated by TCRdb to 2018 to 2021). About the investigation overall: Collaborator samples came from the United States, Italy and Spain and covered acute and convalescent phases of COVID-19. The material from the prospective study consisted of cDNA or gDNA derived from T cells, B-cell-depleted T cells, or PBMCs. Subjects who had been exposed to COVID-19, were actively infected with it, or had recovered from it provided the deeply sampled blood TCRbeta repertoires that made up the dataset. The repertoires were released in a freely available public database intended as a resource for research on the immune response to SARS-CoV-2. Samples were obtained from the ongoing ImmuneRACE study (first 160 participants) and from 1,254 subjects provided by 6 global collaborators. The sample metadata nearly always contained a de-identified subject ID, COVID-19 status, age in years and sex. Where HLA class I and class II types were available, the types were taken from metadata supplied by the sample provider, not from assay-based typing. Here is what the overall study found, with its caveats: The quantity of clinical and demographic metadata differed by source and by participant and was supplied without curation.

Whole blood was collected in K2EDTA tubes by collaborating institutions according to the institutions' own protocols. For TCRbeta analysis, collaborator samples were shipped as frozen whole blood, as isolated PBMCs, or as DNA extracted from either sample type. With respect to this clone: This receptor's antigen is unknown. Base qualities are not recorded, but no much larger clone differs from it by a single base.

The immunoSEQ Assay, a bias-controlled multiplex PCR, was used to amplify TCRbeta CDR3 regions from genomic DNA. In the paper's pipeline: Nucleated cell counts per sample were estimated from amplification of reference gene primers within the assay. To quantify the absolute abundance of each unique TCRbeta CDR3 rearrangement, sequence reads were collapsed and filtered. Productive Simpson clonality was computed per sample as the square root of Simpson's diversity index over productive rearrangements. TCRdb re-hosts the immuneACCESS table, in-frame sequences only. Its copies lack some clones; in the studies checked, an unresolved V gene accounts for under half of them, and the cause for the rest is not known. From that table come the V and J calls and clone size; the DNA was used to work out D and trimming. Within this sample are about 93,000 clones, with 85% to 90% of them counted one time only. Approximately 1.6% of the sample goes to the ten largest clones.

The receptor was derived from a human donor with active COVID-19. The donor label of this sample is uncertain. The sequenced sample consisted of peripheral blood.

For the CDR3, the sequence is CAWGPGLENQPQHF. The DNA is as follows: TGTGCCTGGGGGCCCGGATTAGAAAATCAGCCCCAGCATTTT. Recombination linked TRBV30 to TRBJ1-5; the D gene assignment is ambiguous. From a lookup of the germline V gene (reference sequence), CDR1 and CDR2 are GTSNPN and SVGIG. V is clipped by 5 bases and J by 4 bases, and the sequence between their germline boundaries is 15 bases long. The CDR3, from cysteine to phenylalanine, totals 14 residues. Only CDR3 DNA is held: 42 bases, read in frame from base 1.